Each of the 23 T cell receptor beta chains below was sequenced from the same sample in a study of blood T cell repertoires in COVID-19 (dated by TCRdb to the early 2020s). To prepare the library, the immunoSEQ multiplex PCR assay was applied. Not all clones reach the TCRdb copy of this immuneACCESS table, which keeps in-frame sequences only. Checked studies attribute under half of the gap to unresolved V genes and leave the rest unexplained. This sample comprises 140,000 to 150,000 clones, over 80% of them detected only once. The leading ten clones occupy nearly 3% of the sample. Sequenced sample: peripheral blood. The receptors derive from a woman aged 40 to 50 with active or convalescent COVID-19.

J is TRBJ1-6 and V is TRBV28, with 9 bases aligning to TRBD1. CDR1 and CDR2 (germline): MDHEN, SYDVKM. The junction had 7 bases not matched to a gene; V was cut back by 6 bases and J by 10 bases. This CDR3 is built from 14 residues. The CDR3 DNA reads TGTGCCAGCAGCCGGGGACAGGGATGGTCACCCCTCCACTTT. It specifies CASSRGQGWSPLHF.

J is TRBJ1-4 and V is TRBV5-1; 8 bases fit TRBD1. The CDR3 contains 16 residues. Germline assignment: CDR1 SGHRS and CDR2 YFSETQ. With 0 bases clipped from V and 4 bases from J, the junction kept 5 bases outside the gene matches. CDR3 DNA: TGCGCCAGCAGCTTGGCCGGGACAGGAAGTAATGAAAAACTGTTTTTT. Protein: CASSLAGTGSNEKLFF.

The rearrangement uses TRBV5-1 and TRBJ2-3; 9 bases map to TRBD2. The CDR3 contains 16 residues. V was clipped by 4 bases and J by 3 bases; unmatched bases: 9. Germline loops: CDR1 SGHRS, CDR2 YFSETQ. CDR3 sequence reads: CASSPPASGVTDTQYF. For the CDR3, the DNA is TGCGCCAGCAGCCCCCCGGCTAGCGGGGTAACAGATACGCAGTATTTT.

The CDR3, as DNA: TGTGCCAGCAGCCCGGGGACTAGCGCCCACAATGAGCAGTTCTTC. It yields the protein CASSPGTSAHNEQFF. The chain recombines TRBV5-6 with TRBJ2-1; 10 bases are a match to TRBD2. CDR1 SGHDT and CDR2 YYEEEE come from the germline V gene. V gave up 4 bases and J gave up 5 bases; unmatched junction bases: 6. The CDR3 has 15 residues.

This chain connects TRBV6-2 or TRBV6-3 to TRBJ2-3, with 13 bases matching TRBD2. This CDR3 is 20 amino acids long. J was trimmed by 0 bases and V by 0 bases; bases with no gene match: 9. Germline CDR1 MNHEY, CDR2 SVGEGT. In nucleotides, the CDR3 is TGTGCCAGCAGTTACTCGGGACTAGCGGGATTTTCCTCTAGCACAGATACGCAGTATTTT. Residues: CASSYSGLAGFSSSTDTQYF.

V and J are TRBV3-1 (or the pseudogene TRBV3-2) and TRBJ2-3; 7 positions match TRBD2. The CDR3 is 11 residues long. Germline-derived CDR1 and CDR2 are LGHDT and YNNKEL (reference sequence). Losses at the gene ends were 11 bases for V and 1 base for J; bases not matched to a gene: 0. CDR3 amino acids: CAAGGTDTQYF. CDR3 coding DNA: TGTGCCGCGGGAGGCACAGATACGCAGTATTTT.

This clone was picked up a small number of times. The chain has TRBV15 and TRBJ1-1, with a weak D call TRBD1 (5 bases). CDR3 length: 12 residues. The germline V gene has CDR1 LNHNV and CDR2 YYDKDF (reference sequence). V gave up 6 bases and J gave up 3 bases, with 8 bases separating them. DNA for the CDR3: TGTGCCACCAGGGGGCAGGACACTGAAGCTTTCTTT. Translated, it gives CATRGQDTEAFF.

The V gene is TRBV24-1, the J gene TRBJ2-2; 9 bases are a match to TRBD1. Per germline, CDR1 KGHDR and CDR2 SFDVKD. This CDR3 is built from 21 residues. V shed 2 bases, J shed 1 base, and the junction held 16 bases outside the gene matches. The CDR3 DNA sequence: TGTGCCACCAGTGATTCCCAGTCCGGACAGGGGATTCTTAGGAACACCGGGGAGCTGTTTTTT. Residues: CATSDSQSGQGILRNTGELFF.

The rearrangement uses TRBV2 and TRBJ1-6; TRBD1 matches 9 bases. Trimming cost V 6 bases and J 7 bases; bases outside gene matches: 4. CDR1 SNHLY and CDR2 FYNNEI come from the germline V gene. This CDR3 has 14 residues. The CDR3 DNA reads TGTGCCAGCAGCCCCGGACAGGGGAATTCACCCCTCCACTTT. Residues: CASSPGQGNSPLHF. Looking up the rest from reference TRBV2 and TRBJ1-6 gives the full variable domain: EPEVTQTPSHQVTQMGQEVILRCVPISNHLYFYWYRQILGQKVEFLVSFYNNEISEKSEIFDDQFSVERPDGSNFTLKIRSTKLEDSAMYFCASSPGQGNSPLHFGNGTRLTVT.

V is TRBV7-2 and J is TRBJ2-7; D perhaps matches TRBD1 (5 bases). V lost 1 base and J 3 bases, leaving 7 bases between the germline ends. Germline lookup yields CDR1 SGHTA and CDR2 FQGNSA. This CDR3 is built from 13 residues. The CDR3 coding sequence is TGTGCCAGCAGCTTAGAGACAGTCTACGAGCAGTACTTC. This sequence encodes CASSLETVYEQYF.

The chain combines TRBV19 with TRBJ1-2, with TRBD1 matching over 7 bases. CDR1 is LNHDA, CDR2 SQIVND, per germline (reference sequence). J lost 4 bases, V lost 4 bases, and 9 bases had no gene match. CDR3 length: 15 amino acids. CDR3 nucleotides: TGTGCCAGTAGTACAGTAGGGGGCGCGGGCTATGGCTACACCTTC. Residues: CASSTVGGAGYGYTF.

This sequence joins TRBV6-5 and TRBJ1-4, with 7 bases matching TRBD1. Germline V gene sequence: CDR1 MNHEY, CDR2 SVGAGI. CDR3 length: 14 residues. V trimming: 8 bases; J trimming: 0 bases; junction bases outside the gene matches: 3. The CDR3 bases are TGTGCCAGCCGAGGACAGGCAACTAATGAAAAACTGTTTTTT. It specifies CASRGQATNEKLFF.

This sequence joins TRBV30 and TRBJ1-3; D gene unclear. The germline V gene has CDR1 GTSNPN and CDR2 SVGIG (reference sequence). The CDR3 totals 15 residues. V shed 2 bases and J shed 0 bases, with 11 bases lying between them. For the CDR3, the DNA is TGTGCCTGGAGTCCTAACTCCGTCTCTGGAAACACCATATATTTT. Protein product: CAWSPNSVSGNTIYF.

CDR3 sequence (DNA): TGTGCCAGCAGCTTGGTCCGCGGGAGTACCTACGAGCAGTACTTC. This codes for CASSLVRGSTYEQYF. This chain joins TRBV5-6 and TRBJ2-7, with 7 bases that match TRBD2. Trimming took 0 bases from V and 2 from J; bases not matched to a gene: 5. From germline, CDR1 is SGHDT and CDR2 YYEEEE. The length of the CDR3 is 15 residues. The full variable domain, its missing parts supplied by reference TRBV5-6 and TRBJ2-7, is DAGVTQSPTHLIKTRGQQVTLRCSPKSGHDTVSWYQQALGQGPQFIFQYYEEEERQRGNFPDRFSGHQFPNYSSELNVNALLLGDSALYLCASSLVRGSTYEQYFGPGTRLTVT.

CDR3 sequence reads: CASSFMGQVSRNEQFF. Written as DNA, the CDR3 is TGTGCCAGCAGCTTCATGGGTCAGGTTTCAAGGAATGAGCAGTTCTTC. V is TRBV7-6 and J is TRBJ2-1, with no clear D. Per germline, CDR1 SGHVS and CDR2 FNYEAQ. V was clipped by 3 bases and J by 7 bases, with 19 bases between them. The CDR3 loop spans 16 amino acids.

The J gene is TRBJ2-7, the V gene TRBV6-5, with D tentatively TRBD2 (6 bases). The ends were cut back, 4 bases at V and 2 bases at J, with 15 bases in the middle. Germline V gives CDR1 MNHEY, CDR2 SVGAGI. This CDR3 has 15 amino acids. The CDR3 here is CASSSYGGRTYEQYF. CDR3 sequence (DNA): TGTGCCAGCAGTTCCTATGGGGGGAGAACCTACGAGCAGTACTTC.

The CDR3 DNA reads as TGCGCCAGCAAACTAGCGGGGGCCTACGAGCAGTACTTC. Its protein product is CASKLAGAYEQYF. The chain couples TRBV5-1 to TRBJ2-7; 11 positions agree with TRBD2. CDR3 length equals 13 residues. The V gene end was trimmed by 6 bases and the J gene end by 2 bases; junction bases not matched to a gene: 1. The germline CDR1 and CDR2 sequences are SGHRS and YFSETQ.

V gene TRBV5-1 combines with J gene TRBJ1-6; D gene ambiguous. The V end was cut by 4 bases, the J end by 5 bases, with 16 bases between. The CDR3 extends over 16 amino acids. Germline-derived CDR1 and CDR2 are SGHRS and YFSETQ. Here the CDR3 reads CASSHLGGEDNSPLHF. DNA of the CDR3: TGCGCCAGCAGCCATTTAGGCGGGGAGGATAATTCACCCCTCCACTTT.

CDR3 protein: CASSLDFFSGANVLTF. For the CDR3, the DNA is TGCGCCAGCAGCTTGGACTTCTTCTCTGGGGCCAACGTCCTGACTTTC. This chain links TRBV5-1 with TRBJ2-6; unclear D gene. V lost 0 bases, J lost 0 bases, and 7 bases lay in between. Germline V gene sequence: CDR1 SGHRS, CDR2 YFSETQ. CDR3 length: 16 amino acids.

The rearrangement links TRBV24-1 to TRBJ1-4; D gene unclear. V dropped 5 bases and J dropped 11 bases, with 14 bases sitting between them. CDR3 length: 13 residues. Germline CDR1 is KGHDR and CDR2 is SFDVKD. This CDR3 is CATSGTDQDKLFF. The CDR3, as DNA: TGTGCCACCAGTGGTACTGACCAGGATAAACTGTTTTTT.

This clone was detected only a few times. The chain links TRBV10-3 to TRBJ1-4, with D hard to call. CDR1 is ENHRY and CDR2 is SYGVKD in the germline V gene. V lost 4 bases, J lost 1 base, and 4 bases lay in between. This CDR3 spans 13 amino acids. The CDR3 DNA reads as TGTGCCATCAGTGGCGGAACTAATGAAAAACTGTTTTTT. Residues: CAISGGTNEKLFF.

This chain's CDR3 is CASSPERNSPLHF. DNA of the CDR3: TGTGCCAGCTCACCAGAGAGGAATTCACCCCTCCACTTT. This sequence joins TRBV18 and TRBJ1-6, with unresolved D. Germline V gene sequence: CDR1 KGHSH, CDR2 LQKENI. This CDR3 is built from 13 residues. Trimming shortened V by 2 bases and J by 7 bases, and 6 bases separated the two germline ends.

This chain joins TRBV6-2 or TRBV6-3 and TRBJ1-1, with D unclear. The CDR3 covers 13 residues. The V end was cut by 4 bases, the J end by 10 bases, with 16 bases between. The V gene's germline CDR1 is MNHEY and CDR2 SVGEGT. CDR3 amino acids: CASSFRLVSPAFF. CDR3 nucleotides: TGTGCCAGCAGTTTCCGGTTGGTGTCCCCAGCTTTCTTT.